This TCR beta chain came from a study of blood T cell repertoires in COVID-19. Across the study: Samples of COVID-19 (acute and convalescent) were obtained from the United States, Italy and Spain. PBMCs, B-cell-depleted T cells, or T cells provided the cDNA or gDNA that made up the material.

Per the study methods: Amplification with reference gene primers provided the estimates of nucleated cell counts. This table comes from immunoSEQ multiplex PCR, and its TCRdb copy is limited to in-frame clones, with some not included. Clone size and the V and J calls come from that table; the DNA yielded D and trimming. The data show 270,000 or so clones, with 83% seen just once and approximately 10% held by the top ten. After removal of 4 bases from V and 4 bases from J, the junction contained 4 bases not matched to a gene. CDR1 is MNHEY and CDR2 is SMNVEV in the germline V gene (reference sequence). CDR3 length: 15 residues.

The TCR was taken from a woman in her forties or fifties who had recovered from COVID-19. Sequencing was carried out using peripheral blood. The J gene is TRBJ1-4, the V gene TRBV27, with 9 bases lining up with TRBD1. CDR3 DNA sequence: TGTGCCAGCAGTTACAGGGGGCACGGTAATGAAAAACTGTTTTTT. Protein product: CASSYRGHGNEKLFF. Drawing the rest from reference TRBV27 and TRBJ1-4, the complete variable domain is EAQVTQNPRYLITVTGKKLTVTCSQNMNHEYMSWYRQDPGLGLRQIYYSMNVEVTDKGDVPEGYKVSRKEKRNFPLILESPSPNQTSLYFCASSYRGHGNEKLFFGSGTQLSVL.